The 21 T cell receptor beta chains below were found in one sample sequenced in a study of control samples from healthy donors and cancer patients. The protocol was immunoSEQ multiplex PCR, while the TCRdb copy is restricted to in-frame clones and leaves out a portion. The sample records approximately 170,000 clones, about 86% being singletons. Sequenced material: blood. The receptors derive from a woman in her twenties or thirties in good health.

This sequence joins TRBV6-4 and TRBJ2-1; D remains ambiguous. The CDR3 is 15 amino acids. Per germline, CDR1 MRHNA and CDR2 SNTAGT. V lost 5 bases and J 2 bases, leaving 13 bases between the germline ends. The CDR3 here is CASSFRRSPYNEQFF. The DNA for the CDR3 is TGTGCCAGCAGTTTTAGACGGTCCCCCTACAATGAGCAGTTCTTC.

The chain recombines TRBV5-1 with TRBJ1-2; D is uncertain. In germline, CDR1 is SGHRS, CDR2 YFSETQ. The CDR3 loop spans 11 amino acids. V lost 8 bases and J lost 2, with 7 bases in between. The CDR3 DNA reads TGCGCCAGTGGTCCCAACTATGGCTACACCTTC. Encoded protein: CASGPNYGYTF.

The chain combines TRBV6-2 or TRBV6-3 with TRBJ2-1; TRBD1 or TRBD2 may be the D gene (6 bases each). There are 18 residues in the CDR3. The germline V gene encodes CDR1 MNHEY and CDR2 SVGEGT. The V and J ends lost 3 bases and 8 bases respectively, with 26 bases between them. The CDR3 DNA follows: TGTGCCAGCAGTTATCGTCCGGGGGCGGGGTCATCATACGATGAGCAGTTCTTC. It translates to CASSYRPGAGSSYDEQFF.

Note on this clone: One end of the junction is discordant with germline, which a read error may explain. This chain uses TRBV3-1 (or the pseudogene TRBV3-2) with TRBJ1-3; TRBD1 aligns across 8 bases. This CDR3 region has 15 residues. Germline loops: CDR1 LGHDT, CDR2 YNNKEL (reference sequence). The CDR3, as DNA: TGTGCCAGCAGACAAGCAGGGGGCTTTGGAAACACCATATATTTT. Translation: CASRQAGGFGNTIYF.

The rearrangement uses TRBV7-9 and TRBJ1-2, with a possible D match to TRBD1 (5 bases). Trimming shortened V by 1 base and J by 7 bases, and 13 bases separated the two germline ends. This CDR3 region has 14 residues. CDR1 is SEHNR and CDR2 is FQNEAQ in the germline V gene (reference sequence). CDR3 in DNA: TGTGCCAGCAGCTTAGGGTCAGGGTCTGGTGGCTACACCTTC. This sequence encodes CASSLGSGSGGYTF. Variable domain in full (rest from reference TRBV7-9 and TRBJ1-2): DTGVSQNPRHKITKRGQNVTFRCDPISEHNRLYWYRQTLGQGPEFLTYFQNEAQLEKSRLLSDRFSAERPKGSFSTLEIQRTEQGDSAMYLCASSLGSGSGGYTFGSGTRLTVV.

J is TRBJ2-7 and V is TRBV28; D is unresolved. Germline values: CDR1 MDHEN, CDR2 SYDVKM. Trimming cost V 3 bases and J 3 bases, with 12 bases left between them. CDR3 size: 14 residues. Here the CDR3 reads CASSFLPSIYEQYF. The CDR3 nucleotides are TGTGCCAGCAGTTTTTTACCTTCAATCTACGAGCAGTACTTC.

The J gene is TRBJ2-2, the V gene TRBV19, with 7 nucleotides matching TRBD2. V lost 5 bases to trimming and J lost 4 bases; unmatched junction nucleotides: 4. CDR3 size: 14 residues. The V gene's germline CDR1 is LNHDA and CDR2 SQIVND (reference sequence). In DNA, the CDR3 is TGTGCCAGTAGTCACGGGAGGAGCACCGGGGAGCTGTTTTTT. This gives the protein CASSHGRSTGELFF.

CDR3 residues: CSVSRDGYGYTF. The CDR3 DNA follows: TGCAGCGTTTCCCGGGACGGCTATGGCTACACCTTC. The chain combines TRBV29-1 with TRBJ1-2, with a possible D match to TRBD1 (5 bases). The germline CDR1 and CDR2 sequences are SQVTM and ANQGSEA. The CDR3 length is 12 residues. The V gene lost 5 bases and the J gene lost 4 bases, with 11 bases spanning the gap.

The J gene is TRBJ1-6, the V gene TRBV4-1; 10 bases align to TRBD1. Germline CDR1 and CDR2: MGHRA and YSYEKL. The CDR3 consists of 17 residues. V shed 1 base, J shed 7 bases, and the junction held 7 bases outside the gene matches. In DNA form, the CDR3 reads TGCGCCAGCAGCCAAGGGGGACAGGGGATAAGGAATTCACCCCTCCACTTT. Translated, it gives CASSQGGQGIRNSPLHF.

The V gene is TRBV10-3, the J gene TRBJ2-1, with D hard to call. V dropped 3 bases and J dropped 5 bases, with 11 bases sitting between them. The V gene's germline CDR1 is ENHRY and CDR2 SYGVKD. This CDR3 is 14 amino acids long. The CDR3 region has the DNA TGTGCCATCAGTGAAGAGGAGACTCACAATGAGCAGTTCTTC. Translated: CAISEEETHNEQFF.

The CDR3 loop is CASSSGAGEQFF. The CDR3 DNA is TGTGCCAGCAGTTCGGGGGCAGGTGAGCAGTTCTTC. The V gene is TRBV12-3 or TRBV12-4, the J gene TRBJ2-1; the D call may be TRBD1 or TRBD2 (6 bases each). The CDR3 is 12 amino acids. Trimming removed 4 bases from V and 9 bases from J, with 10 bases in between.

The chain is built from TRBV7-6 and TRBJ1-5; D is unresolved. Germline CDR1 SGHVS, CDR2 FNYEAQ. The CDR3 is 13 residues long. V shed 4 bases and J shed 3 bases, with 7 bases lying between them. CDR3: CASSYGFNQPQHF. DNA of the CDR3: TGTGCCAGCAGCTACGGTTTCAATCAGCCCCAGCATTTT.

The J gene is TRBJ1-5, the V gene TRBV24-1, with D possibly TRBD1 on 6 matching bases. V lost 10 bases, J lost 6 bases, and 15 bases lay in between. Germline V lookup: CDR1 KGHDR, CDR2 SFDVKD. CDR3 length: 13 residues. The CDR3 nucleotides read TGTGCCACGACAGACAGGAGTGGTCAGCCCCAGCATTTT. Protein product: CATTDRSGQPQHF.

This clone was counted once. The V gene is TRBV5-5, the J gene TRBJ1-4; TRBD1 is a possible D gene (6 bases). V gave up 4 bases and J gave up 3 bases, with 7 bases separating them. Germline CDR1 reads SGHKS; CDR2 reads YYEKEE (reference sequence). The CDR3 covers 13 residues. The CDR3 sequence: CASSGQSNEKLFF. CDR3 in DNA: TGTGCCAGCAGCGGACAGTCTAATGAAAAACTGTTTTTT.

The chain uses TRBV6-4 and TRBJ2-1; D unresolved. V shed 4 bases and J shed 4 bases, with 11 bases lying between them. Germline lookup yields CDR1 MRHNA and CDR2 SNTAGT. This CDR3 comprises 14 residues. CDR3 amino acids: CASSADGLYNEQFF. The CDR3 bases are TGTGCCAGCAGTGCGGACGGCTTATACAATGAGCAGTTCTTC.

The chain recombines TRBV3-1 (or the pseudogene TRBV3-2) with TRBJ2-3; TRBD2 agrees at 10 bases. The CDR3 has 14 residues. Looked up from germline, CDR1 is LGHDT and CDR2 is YNNKEL (reference sequence). The ends lost 3 bases at V and 5 bases at J; junction bases unmatched: 2. The CDR3 sequence: CASSHSGGQDTQYF. CDR3 nucleotide sequence: TGTGCCAGCAGCCATAGCGGGGGGCAAGATACGCAGTATTTT.

V is TRBV7-8 and J is TRBJ1-4; weak D call: TRBD1 (5 bases). CDR1 SGHVS and CDR2 FQNEAQ come from the germline V gene. The CDR3 contains 15 residues. Trimming shortened V by 5 bases and J by 4 bases, and 14 bases separated the two germline ends. This CDR3 reads CASSQKTAINEKLFF. The CDR3 DNA follows: TGTGCCAGCAGCCAAAAGACAGCGATTAATGAAAAACTGTTTTTT.

The chain recombines TRBV14 with TRBJ2-5, with 8 positions matching TRBD2. The CDR3 runs 17 residues. With 4 bases clipped from V and 3 bases from J, the junction kept 13 bases outside the gene matches. The germline gives CDR1 SGHDN, CDR2 FVKESK. CDR3 coding DNA: TGTGCCAGCAGCCGAACAGGGACTAGGGTTCTGAAAGAGACCCAGTACTTC. Protein sequence: CASSRTGTRVLKETQYF. Supplemented by reference TRBV14 and TRBJ2-5, the full variable domain reads EAGVTQFPSHSVIEKGQTVTLRCDPISGHDNLYWYRRVMGKEIKFLLHFVKESKQDESGMPNNRFLAERTGGTYSTLKVQPAELEDSGVYFCASSRTGTRVLKETQYFGPGTRLLVL.

This clone was counted a single time. The CDR3 DNA is TGTGCCAGTAGTATTAGAGGGGTAGCTGAAGCTTTCTTT. This codes for CASSIRGVAEAFF. The chain uses TRBV19 and TRBJ1-1; D may be TRBD1 (5 bases). The CDR3 is 13 amino acids. Germline loops: CDR1 LNHDA, CDR2 SQIVND (reference sequence). The V and J ends lost 3 bases and 6 bases respectively, with 11 bases between them.

The genes are TRBV5-1 and TRBJ2-1; D uncertain. Trimming stripped 0 bases from V and 10 bases from J, with 5 bases between. CDR3 length: 11 residues. CDR1 and CDR2 (germline): SGHRS, YFSETQ. The CDR3 DNA reads as TGCGCCAGCAGCTTGGGGGCGGAGCAGTTCTTC. Protein: CASSLGAEQFF.

The chain employs TRBV19 and TRBJ2-7, with 9 bases fitting TRBD2. The V segment lost 5 bases and the J segment 2 bases; nucleotides outside the gene matches: 13. This CDR3 is built from 17 residues. Germline V gene sequence: CDR1 LNHDA, CDR2 SQIVND (reference sequence). The CDR3 spells CASSRSRTSGRPYEQYF. CDR3 nucleotides: TGTGCCAGTAGTCGAAGCAGAACTAGCGGGCGACCCTACGAGCAGTACTTC.